Presented here are 19 T cell receptor beta chains from one specimen sequenced in a study of blood T cell repertoires in COVID-19 (dated by TCRdb to 2018 to 2021). Libraries were constructed by the immunoSEQ multiplex PCR assay. As stored in TCRdb, this immuneACCESS dataset retains in-frame rearrangements with V and J assigned. A fraction of the clones does not appear; measured against another copy, unresolved V genes explain less than half of the discrepancy, and the remainder lacks a known reason. Here the sample has 250,000 to 300,000 clones; around 88% occur a single time. About 4.6% of the sample goes to the ten largest clones. The sample comprised peripheral blood. All receptors come from a middle-aged man with acute or convalescent COVID-19.

This sequence joins TRBV3-1 (or the pseudogene TRBV3-2) and TRBJ1-4; D call uncertain. Trimming removed 1 base from V and 7 bases from J, with 19 bases in between. The CDR3 is 17 amino acids. Germline V lookup: CDR1 LGHDT, CDR2 YNNKEL (reference sequence). The CDR3 region is CASSQAGGATGGEKLFF. The CDR3 DNA reads TGTGCCAGCAGCCAAGCCGGCGGCGCGACGGGAGGTGAAAAACTGTTTTTT.

This chain uses TRBV7-2 with TRBJ2-1; D may be TRBD1 (5 bases). Germline-derived CDR1 and CDR2 are SGHTA and FQGNSA. The CDR3 loop spans 16 amino acids. V lost 5 bases and J lost 3, with 17 bases in between. CDR3 residues: CASSLSERQYYNEQFF. The CDR3 nucleotides are TGTGCCAGCAGCCTTTCGGAGCGACAGTACTACAATGAGCAGTTCTTC.

The chain joins TRBV5-1 to TRBJ2-1; 7 nucleotides line up with TRBD2. The CDR3 has 16 residues. V was pared by 5 bases and J by 0 bases, with 8 bases of the junction left unmatched. Germline values: CDR1 SGHRS, CDR2 YFSETQ. The CDR3 DNA reads as TGCGCCAGCAGTCGGGACGGGGGGAGCTCCTACAATGAGCAGTTCTTC. Amino acids: CASSRDGGSSYNEQFF. Drawing the rest from reference TRBV5-1 and TRBJ2-1, the complete variable domain is KAGVTQTPRYLIKTRGQQVTLSCSPISGHRSVSWYQQTPGQGLQFLFEYFSETQRNKGNFPGRFSGRQFSNSRSEMNVSTLELGDSALYLCASSRDGGSSYNEQFFGPGTRLTVL.

The V and J genes are TRBV7-2 and TRBJ1-1, with a weak D call TRBD1 (6 bases). The germline V gene has CDR1 SGHTA and CDR2 FQGNSA. The CDR3 sequence is 12 residues long. V was cut by 2 bases and J by 11 bases, with 12 bases left in between. The CDR3, as DNA: TGTGCCAGCAGCTTAACGGCGGGGGCGGCTTTCTTT. It specifies CASSLTAGAAFF.

The chain couples TRBV11-2 to TRBJ1-6, with 8 bases aligning to TRBD1. The CDR3 consists of 15 residues. The ends lost 5 bases at V and 7 bases at J; junction bases unmatched: 7. CDR1 and CDR2 (germline): SGHAT, FQNNGV. The CDR3 sequence: CASSPFRTGNSPLHF. The CDR3 coding sequence is TGTGCCAGCAGCCCATTCCGGACAGGGAATTCACCCCTCCACTTT.

The rearrangement links TRBV3-1 (or the pseudogene TRBV3-2) to TRBJ1-4; D gene unclear. The germline gives CDR1 LGHDT, CDR2 YNNKEL (reference sequence). The CDR3 extends over 14 amino acids. V gave up 1 base and J gave up 8 bases, with 11 bases separating them. CDR3 bases: TGTGCCAGCAGCCAAGGGAGTTTCGCGGAAAAACTGTTTTTT. Encoded protein: CASSQGSFAEKLFF.

The gene calls are TRBV5-1 and TRBJ1-5; D is possibly TRBD1 (6 bases). There are 15 residues in the CDR3. Germline V gene data show CDR1 as SGHRS and CDR2 as YFSETQ. The ends were cut back, 5 bases at V and 0 bases at J, with 12 bases in the middle. CDR3 nucleotides: TGCGCCAGCAGAACGGACAGCTATAGCAATCAGCCCCAGCATTTT. Protein product: CASRTDSYSNQPQHF.

This clone was seen once. V is TRBV11-2 and J is TRBJ2-5; a possible D gene is TRBD1 (6 bases). The CDR3 is 17 amino acids. Germline assignment: CDR1 SGHAT and CDR2 FQNNGV. Trimming stripped 6 bases from V and 5 bases from J, with 25 bases between. CDR3 in DNA: TGTGCCAGCAGGTCCGGACAGCATTTCTCTACCGAGGAGACCCAGTACTTC. Its translation: CASRSGQHFSTEETQYF. The full variable domain, in which reference TRBV11-2 and TRBJ2-5 provide the parts outside the CDR3, is EAGVAQSPRYKIIEKRQSVAFWCNPISGHATLYWYQQILGQGPKLLIQFQNNGVVDDSQLPKDRFSAERLKGVDSTLKIQPAKLEDSAVYLCASRSGQHFSTEETQYFGPGTRLLVL.

The chain combines TRBV5-1 with TRBJ1-2, with D possibly matching TRBD1 (6 bases). Trimming left V 0 bases short and J 4 bases short, with 10 bases between. The germline CDR1 and CDR2 sequences are SGHRS and YFSETQ. The CDR3 has 14 amino acids. CDR3 sequence: CASSLDRVGYGYTF. For the CDR3, the DNA is TGCGCCAGCAGCTTGGACAGGGTTGGCTATGGCTACACCTTC.

The chain uses TRBV7-9 and TRBJ2-3; the match to TRBD2 covers 12 bases. The length of the CDR3 is 15 residues. J lost 6 bases, V lost 3 bases, and 4 bases had no gene match. Germline lookup yields CDR1 SEHNR and CDR2 FQNEAQ (reference sequence). In DNA form, the CDR3 reads TGTGCCAGCAGCTTCACCCTAGCGGGGGGGGATACGCAGTATTTT. Encoded protein: CASSFTLAGGDTQYF.

V gene TRBV19 combines with J gene TRBJ1-2; 9 bases fit TRBD1. V shed 3 bases and J 0 bases; nucleotides not matched to a gene: 2. The CDR3 contains 15 residues. Germline CDR1 reads LNHDA; CDR2 reads SQIVND (reference sequence). CDR3 loop: CASSIGTGSNYGYTF. CDR3 nucleotide sequence: TGTGCCAGTAGTATTGGGACAGGGTCTAACTATGGCTACACCTTC.

V is TRBV2 and J is TRBJ1-2; D may be TRBD1 (6 bases). CDR3 length: 14 amino acids. Germline CDR1 SNHLY, CDR2 FYNNEI. V was shortened by 7 bases and J by 9 bases, with 21 bases between the two germline ends. In DNA, the CDR3 is TGTGCCAGCAATGGCAGGGGAGAGTCTTTTCGCTACACCTTC. Its translation is CASNGRGESFRYTF. Full variable domain (remainder filled in from reference TRBV2 and TRBJ1-2): EPEVTQTPSHQVTQMGQEVILRCVPISNHLYFYWYRQILGQKVEFLVSFYNNEISEKSEIFDDQFSVERPDGSNFTLKIRSTKLEDSAMYFCASNGRGESFRYTFGSGTRLTVV.

This clone has a single count. The V gene is TRBV6-5, the J gene TRBJ2-7; 8 bases match TRBD1. There are 14 residues in the CDR3. Unmatched junction bases numbered 0, after V lost 1 base and J lost 1 base. The germline gives CDR1 MNHEY, CDR2 SVGAGI. The DNA of the CDR3 is TGTGCCAGCAGTTACTGGGACAGGTCCTACGAGCAGTACTTC. Its protein is CASSYWDRSYEQYF.

The chain is built from TRBV7-2 and TRBJ1-6, with D maybe TRBD1 (5 bases). Germline V CDR1 and CDR2: SGHTA, FQGNSA. V was clipped by 5 bases and J by 7 bases, with 15 bases between them. The CDR3 has 15 amino acids. CDR3 loop: CASSQQALANSPLHF. CDR3 nucleotides: TGTGCCAGCAGCCAACAGGCTCTGGCAAATTCACCCCTCCACTTT.

The genes are TRBV5-1 and TRBJ1-3; TRBD1 agrees at 7 bases. V dropped 5 bases and J dropped 3; count of bases not matched to a gene: 8. The germline V gene encodes CDR1 SGHRS and CDR2 YFSETQ. The CDR3 is 15 residues long. The CDR3 coding sequence is TGCGCCAGCAGTTTAGGGGGCGCCGGTGGAAACACCATATATTTT. It yields the protein CASSLGGAGGNTIYF.

The chain uses TRBV28 and TRBJ2-4; no reliable D call. V lost 6 bases to trimming and J lost 9 bases, with 9 bases between them. Germline values: CDR1 MDHEN, CDR2 SYDVKM. The CDR3 sequence is 11 residues long. The chain's CDR3 is CASSPRIIQYF. The CDR3 coding sequence is TGTGCCAGCAGCCCTCGTATCATTCAGTACTTC. Using reference TRBV28 and TRBJ2-4 for the parts outside the CDR3, the full variable domain is DVKVTQSSRYLVKRTGEKVFLECVQDMDHENMFWYRQDPGLGLRLIYFSYDVKMKEKGDIPEGYSVSREKKERFSLILESASTNQTSMYLCASSPRIIQYFGAGTRLSVL.

The gene calls are TRBV2 and TRBJ1-3; D is unclear. Germline V CDR1 and CDR2: SNHLY, FYNNEI. This CDR3 region has 16 residues. Trimming shortened V by 6 bases and J by 3 bases, and 18 bases separated the two germline ends. DNA of the CDR3: TGTGCCAGCAGCGACCCGCGCCTGAGGCGTGGAAACACCATATATTTT. Its translation is CASSDPRLRRGNTIYF.

The chain employs TRBV5-4 and TRBJ2-7; a possible D gene is TRBD1 (5 bases). Trimming shortened V by 9 bases and J by 0 bases, and 13 bases separated the two germline ends. CDR1 and CDR2 (germline): SGHNT, YYREEE (reference sequence). CDR3 length: 13 residues. In DNA, the CDR3 is TGTGCCACCCACCATGACAGCTCCTACGAGCAGTACTTC. Translated: CATHHDSSYEQYF.

The chain couples TRBV5-1 to TRBJ1-2; 9 bases are a match to TRBD1. The V gene end was trimmed by 1 base and the J gene end by 8 bases; junction bases not matched to a gene: 9. The germline CDR1 and CDR2 sequences are SGHRS and YFSETQ. This CDR3 is 15 amino acids long. Here the CDR3 reads CASSLSLGTGRGYTF. The CDR3 DNA follows: TGCGCCAGCAGCTTGAGCTTAGGGACAGGGAGAGGCTACACCTTC.